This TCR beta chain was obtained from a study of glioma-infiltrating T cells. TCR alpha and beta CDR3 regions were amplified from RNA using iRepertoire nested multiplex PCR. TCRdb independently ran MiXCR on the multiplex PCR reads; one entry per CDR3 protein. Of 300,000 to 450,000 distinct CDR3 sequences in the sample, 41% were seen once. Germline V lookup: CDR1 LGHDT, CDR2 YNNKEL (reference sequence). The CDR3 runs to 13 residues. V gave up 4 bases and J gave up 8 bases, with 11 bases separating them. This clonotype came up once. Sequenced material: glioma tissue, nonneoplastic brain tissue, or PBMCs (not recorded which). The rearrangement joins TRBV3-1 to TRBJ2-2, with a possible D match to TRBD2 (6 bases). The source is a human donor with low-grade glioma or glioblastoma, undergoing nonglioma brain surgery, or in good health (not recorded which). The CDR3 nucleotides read TGTGCCAGCAGCCTCCCACGGGGGGGGGAGCTGTTTTTT. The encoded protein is CASSLPRGGELFF. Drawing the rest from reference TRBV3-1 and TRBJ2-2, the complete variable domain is DTAVSQTPKYLVTQMGNDKSIKCEQNLGHDTMYWYKQDSKKFLKIMFSYNNKELIINETVPNRFSPKSPDKAHLNLHINSLELGDSAVYFCASSLPRGGELFFGEGSRLTVL.